This record concerns one TCR beta chain sequence. This record comes from a study of control samples from healthy donors and cancer patients. Sequencing used immunoSEQ multiplex PCR; TCRdb keeps in-frame clones, though not all of them. The sample has approximately 60,000 clones; less than 95% are singletons. The germline V gene has CDR1 MGHRA and CDR2 YSYEKL. The CDR3 spans 13 residues. The V end lost 1 base, the J end lost 1 base, and 4 bases lay between the germline ends. The clonotype originates from a man aged 30 to 45 with colorectal cancer. Sequencing was performed on PBMCs. The chain couples TRBV4-1 to TRBJ1-1, with D unclear. For the CDR3, the DNA is TGCGCCAGCAGCCAAGCTCCGAACACTGAAGCTTTCTTT. Translating gives CASSQAPNTEAFF.